This passage covers 29 T cell receptor beta chains from one sample sequenced in a study of T cells in Graves' hyperthyroidism and ophthalmopathy (dated by TCRdb to the late 2010s). The library was produced with multiplex PCR. TCRdb names Illumina HiSeq 2000 as the instrument used. The TCR beta CDR3 regions were amplified from RNA transcripts. For the first round of RT-PCR on the TCR CDR3, the HTBI primer set was used together with the Qiagen OneStep RT-PCR kit. TCRdb ran its own pipeline on the public reads, namely fastp trimming at Q25 and MiXCR clone calling, and kept in-frame beta chains. Here each entry gathers all rows of one CDR3 protein and keeps the most common genes and DNA. This sample gives 300,000 to 400,000 distinct CDR3 sequences in total; about 20% of them show up just once. 45% to 55% of the sample lies in the top ten. The sample was blood. The receptors originated from a woman in her forties or fifties with Graves' hyperthyroidism.

The V gene is TRBV2, the J gene TRBJ1-4; 8 bases match TRBD1. J gave up 8 bases and V 8 bases, and 10 bases lay outside the gene matches. The germline V gene has CDR1 SNHLY and CDR2 FYNNEI. CDR3 length equals 14 residues. The CDR3 DNA reads TGTGCCAGCGAAGGGGGACAGGCGAGGGAAAAACTGTTTTTT. It encodes CASEGGQAREKLFF. The variable domain in full, completed from reference TRBV2 and TRBJ1-4, reads EPEVTQTPSHQVTQMGQEVILRCVPISNHLYFYWYRQILGQKVEFLVSFYNNEISEKSEIFDDQFSVERPDGSNFTLKIRSTKLEDSAMYFCASEGGQAREKLFFGSGTQLSVL.

This rearrangement joins TRBV10-3 to TRBJ2-2, with D possibly being TRBD1 (5 bases). V lost 6 bases and J 7 bases, leaving 18 bases between the germline ends. The CDR3 totals 15 residues. In germline, CDR1 is ENHRY, CDR2 SYGVKD. This chain's CDR3 is CAISHNQGKDGELFF. CDR3 in DNA: TGTGCCATCAGCCATAACCAGGGTAAAGACGGGGAGCTGTTTTTT.

This clonotype occurred a few times. The gene calls are TRBV6-2 or TRBV6-3 and TRBJ1-4, with TRBD1 as a possible D gene (5 bases). In germline, CDR1 is MNHEY, CDR2 SVGEGT. V was cut by 2 bases and J by 3 bases, with 7 bases left in between. The CDR3 contains 14 residues. CDR3: CASSYEGSNEKLFF. CDR3 DNA sequence: TGTGCCAGCAGTTACGAGGGGTCTAATGAAAAACTGTTTTTT.

This clonotype was counted between two and nine times. The chain links TRBV2 to TRBJ1-1, with a possible D match to TRBD1 (5 bases). V lost 7 bases and J 10 bases, leaving 16 bases between the germline ends. Germline V lookup: CDR1 SNHLY, CDR2 FYNNEI. The CDR3 consists of 12 residues. The CDR3 loop is CASTELGRVAFF. The CDR3 DNA is TGTGCCAGCACAGAACTTGGCAGGGTAGCTTTCTTT.

This clonotype was seen at least ten times. The chain combines TRBV20-1 with TRBJ1-1; 9 bases line up with TRBD1. Germline V CDR1 and CDR2: DFQATT, SNEGSKA (reference sequence). V shed 3 bases, J shed 6 bases, and the junction held 11 bases outside the gene matches. The CDR3 contains 15 residues. CDR3 sequence: CSASPSGTGIPEAFF. Here the CDR3 DNA reads TGCAGTGCTAGCCCCTCTGGGACAGGGATCCCTGAAGCTTTCTTT.

A few counts support this clonotype. The rearrangement uses TRBV10-3 and TRBJ1-6, with 9 nucleotides matching TRBD1. With V trimmed by 6 bases and J by 8 bases, 11 bases remained unmatched. Germline-derived CDR1 and CDR2 are ENHRY and SYGVKD. The CDR3 consists of 16 residues. Here the CDR3 DNA reads TGTGCCATCAGAACGCGCCGGGACAGGGTTTATTCACCCCTCCACTTT. This sequence encodes CAIRTRRDRVYSPLHF.

V gene TRBV12-3 or TRBV12-4 combines with J gene TRBJ2-2; D remains ambiguous. The CDR3 totals 11 residues. Trimming took off 3 bases at V and 7 bases at J, with 3 bases between the two ends. The DNA for the CDR3 is TGTGCCAGCAGTTTCATCGGGGAGCTGTTTTTT. As protein: CASSFIGELFF.

This clonotype was seen ten or more times. J is TRBJ1-2 and V is TRBV11-2; D possibly corresponds to TRBD1 (6 bases). Germline V gene lookup returns CDR1 SGHAT and CDR2 FQNNGV. The length of the CDR3 is 15 residues. Between the trimmed V and J ends, which lost 5 bases and 8 bases, there was a span of 21 bases. CDR3 coding DNA: TGTGCCAGCAGCCACACACCCCGGGACACATGGGGCTACACCTTC. Translation: CASSHTPRDTWGYTF. Full variable domain (missing parts from reference TRBV11-2 and TRBJ1-2): EAGVAQSPRYKIIEKRQSVAFWCNPISGHATLYWYQQILGQGPKLLIQFQNNGVVDDSQLPKDRFSAERLKGVDSTLKIQPAKLEDSAVYLCASSHTPRDTWGYTFGSGTRLTVV.

This clonotype has more than one count but fewer than ten. The chain couples TRBV2 to TRBJ2-7, with D tentatively TRBD1 (6 bases). Germline CDR1 SNHLY, CDR2 FYNNEI. Trimming cost V 9 bases and J 5 bases, with 23 bases left between them. This CDR3 is 15 amino acids long. The CDR3 region has the DNA TGTGCCAGTAGAATCCAGGGTCTTGGGGGCGACGAGCAGTACTTC. This gives the protein CASRIQGLGGDEQYF.

This clonotype was recorded many times. The DNA for the CDR3 is TGCAGTGCTTCTGCCGGACAGGGGGCTGAAGCTTTCTTT. This sequence encodes CSASAGQGAEAFF. The V call is TRBV20-1, the J call TRBJ1-1, with TRBD1 matching over 10 bases. CDR3 length: 13 amino acids. The V segment lost 5 bases and the J segment 6 bases; nucleotides outside the gene matches: 6. The germline V gene has CDR1 DFQATT and CDR2 SNEGSKA (reference sequence).

This clonotype was recorded at least ten times. The chain couples TRBV7-2 to TRBJ2-3; no clear D gene. There are 13 residues in the CDR3. With 6 bases removed from V and 6 bases from J, the gap between germline ends came to 13 bases. Germline-derived CDR1 and CDR2 are SGHTA and FQGNSA. This chain's CDR3 is CASSLPSRDTQYF. In DNA, the CDR3 is TGTGCCAGCAGTCTGCCGAGCAGGGATACGCAGTATTTT.

The V gene is TRBV15, the J gene TRBJ1-1; no reliable D call. CDR3 length: 14 residues. Per germline, CDR1 LNHNV and CDR2 YYDKDF (reference sequence). V was shortened by 0 bases and J by 4 bases, with 9 bases between the two germline ends. The CDR3 DNA reads TGTGCCACCAGCAGAGAGAGGCTGACCACTGAAGCTTTCTTT. It yields the protein CATSRERLTTEAFF.

The rearrangement links TRBV4-1 to TRBJ2-5, with D maybe TRBD2 (6 bases). CDR1 is MGHRA, CDR2 YSYEKL, per germline. V lost 9 bases to trimming and J lost 5 bases, with 19 bases between them. The CDR3 consists of 14 residues. The CDR3 loop reads CASSFGPSGETQYF. CDR3 DNA sequence: TGCGCCAGTAGTTTCGGACCAAGCGGGGAGACCCAGTACTTC.

This clonotype has at least ten counts. J is TRBJ2-1 and V is TRBV7-9; 8 positions agree with TRBD2. J lost 2 bases, V lost 2 bases, and 5 bases had no gene match. The CDR3 totals 16 residues. The germline V gene encodes CDR1 SEHNR and CDR2 FQNEAQ (reference sequence). CDR3 DNA sequence: TGTGCCAGCAGCTTATCGATCGGGAGGGCCTACAATGAGCAGTTCTTC. Encoded protein: CASSLSIGRAYNEQFF.

Notes on this clonotype: This may be a read error, as it is one base from a much larger clone. The J gene is TRBJ2-7, the V gene TRBV27, with 7 bases that match TRBD2. In germline, CDR1 is MNHEY, CDR2 SMNVEV (reference sequence). The CDR3 covers 15 residues. J gave up 3 bases and V 5 bases, and 10 bases lay outside the gene matches. CDR3 protein: CASSGPGLRDYEQYF. CDR3 nucleotide sequence: TGTGCCAGCAGTGGACCGGGACTAAGGGACTACGAGCAGTACTTC.

The chain employs TRBV6-2 or TRBV6-3 and TRBJ2-1; TRBD2 aligns across 11 bases. V was pared by 11 bases and J by 9 bases, with 6 bases of the junction left unmatched. CDR1 is MNHEY, CDR2 SVGEGT, per germline. The CDR3 has 12 amino acids. The CDR3 DNA reads as TGTGCCGGTAGCGGGAGGGCCGTTGAGCAGTTCTTC. Translated: CAGSGRAVEQFF.

On this clonotype itself: A junction end diverges from the germline sequence, so it may reflect a read error. The chain combines TRBV11-2 with TRBJ1-1; no definite D call. Germline V CDR1 and CDR2: SGHAT, FQNNGV. The CDR3 consists of 12 residues. CDR3 sequence (DNA): TGCGCCAGCAGCCAACCCTCCCTGGAAGCTTTCTTT. Translated: CASSQPSLEAFF.

The chain employs TRBV20-1 and TRBJ2-1; 10 nucleotides match TRBD1. The germline V gene has CDR1 DFQATT and CDR2 SNEGSKA (reference sequence). The CDR3 covers 16 residues. V dropped 3 bases and J dropped 9; count of bases not matched to a gene: 14. Here the CDR3 DNA reads TGCAGTGCTAGTGACCCGGGACAGGGGCGATTGGGTGAGCAGTTCTTC. Residues: CSASDPGQGRLGEQFF.

There are a few counts of this clonotype. The chain recombines TRBV20-1 with TRBJ2-3; 10 nucleotides match TRBD2. V lost 6 bases and J lost 1; bases outside the gene matches: 7. Germline assignment: CDR1 DFQATT and CDR2 SNEGSKA (reference sequence). This CDR3 spans 15 amino acids. CDR3 DNA sequence: TGCAGTGCCGCTACCCTAGCGGGGGGCACAGATACGCAGTATTTT. The encoded protein is CSAATLAGGTDTQYF.

This clonotype appeared many times. The chain carries TRBV28 and TRBJ2-1; 7 nucleotides match TRBD2. This CDR3 has 14 amino acids. Germline trimming cut 8 bases from V and 4 bases from J; bases unmatched to any gene: 8. Germline assignment: CDR1 MDHEN and CDR2 SYDVKM. The CDR3 DNA follows: TGTGCCAGCGGAAGGGCGGGAGCGTACAATGAGCAGTTCTTC. This codes for CASGRAGAYNEQFF.

J is TRBJ2-5 and V is TRBV6-1, with 11 nucleotides matching TRBD2. Germline-derived CDR1 and CDR2 are MNHNS and SASEGT. CDR3 length equals 17 residues. Trimming cost V 6 bases and J 4 bases; bases outside gene matches: 13. The CDR3 loop is CASSSASGGTFRETQYF. CDR3 bases: TGTGCCAGCAGCTCGGCTAGCGGGGGGACTTTTAGAGAGACCCAGTACTTC.

This clonotype was counted ten times or more. This chain joins TRBV12-3 or TRBV12-4 and TRBJ2-5; 7 bases are shared with TRBD2. CDR3 length equals 15 residues. The J segment lost 2 bases and the V segment lost 5 bases, leaving 8 bases of the junction unmatched. CDR3 coding DNA: TGTGCCAGCAGTGCGTGGGATAGCGGGCAAGAGACCCAGTACTTC. It translates to CASSAWDSGQETQYF.

This clonotype was counted a few times. The chain carries TRBV4-1 and TRBJ2-5, with 11 bases aligning to TRBD2. The length of the CDR3 is 16 residues. Germline loops: CDR1 MGHRA, CDR2 YSYEKL. The junction had 3 bases not matched to a gene; V was cut back by 1 base and J by 2 bases. CDR3: CASSQALAGGQETQYF. In DNA form, the CDR3 reads TGCGCCAGCAGCCAAGCTTTAGCGGGAGGGCAAGAGACCCAGTACTTC.

This clonotype was observed a handful of times. The V and J genes are TRBV28 and TRBJ2-3, with 7 bases aligning to TRBD1. CDR1 MDHEN and CDR2 SYDVKM come from the germline V gene. Trimming cost V 7 bases and J 2 bases; bases outside gene matches: 12. The CDR3 covers 16 residues. CDR3 DNA: TGTGCCAGCAACAACCTACAGGGGCTTATCACAGATACGCAGTATTTT. It specifies CASNNLQGLITDTQYF.

This rearrangement joins TRBV6-2 or TRBV6-3 to TRBJ2-3; D remains unclear. CDR1 is MNHEY, CDR2 SVGEGT, per germline. This CDR3 spans 17 amino acids. Trimming left V 0 bases short and J 3 bases short, with 16 bases between. Here the CDR3 reads CASSYSSGVRRTDTQYF. The CDR3 DNA is TGTGCCAGCAGTTACTCGTCAGGCGTCCGCCGAACAGATACGCAGTATTTT.

The V and J genes are TRBV12-5 and TRBJ1-1, with D possibly TRBD1 on 6 matching bases. This CDR3 is built from 15 residues. V lost 6 bases, J lost 1 base, and 15 bases lay in between. The germline V gene encodes CDR1 LGHNT and CDR2 FRNRAP. The CDR3 DNA sequence: TGTGCTAGTGGCCCGGGGGGCAGACCGAACACTGAAGCTTTCTTT. Residues: CASGPGGRPNTEAFF.

Written as DNA, the CDR3 is TGTGCCAGCAGCCACGAACAGATTGAAGCTTTCTTT. Protein: CASSHEQIEAFF. V usage is TRBV14 and J usage is TRBJ1-1; D is unclear. V lost 3 bases and J 7 bases, leaving 9 bases between the germline ends. The germline V gene has CDR1 SGHDN and CDR2 FVKESK. CDR3 length equals 12 residues.

Concerning this clonotype itself: With a much larger clone just one base away, this may be a read error. The chain joins TRBV7-2 to TRBJ2-4; 10 bases agree with TRBD2. There are 15 residues in the CDR3. The V gene's germline CDR1 is SGHTA and CDR2 FQGNSA. CDR3 sequence: CASSLELAGKTIQYF. DNA for the CDR3: TGTGCCAGCAGCTTAGAACTAGCGGGGAAAACCATTCAGTACTTC.

CDR3 in amino acids: CSAPEQLEYTF. CDR3 coding DNA: TGCAGTGCCCCGGAACAGCTAGAGTACACCTTC. The rearrangement links TRBV20-1 to TRBJ1-2; D unresolved. This CDR3 spans 11 amino acids. Trimming pared 6 bases from V and 11 bases from J, leaving 16 bases between. Germline assignment: CDR1 DFQATT and CDR2 SNEGSKA (reference sequence).